These 30 T cell receptor beta chains were all obtained from the same sample, sequenced in a study of blood T cell repertoires in COVID-19. Produced via immunoSEQ multiplex PCR; TCRdb's table is partial and in-frame only. The sample has approximately 290,000 clones; about 89% are singletons. Material: peripheral blood. These receptors were obtained from a man younger than 40 with acute or convalescent COVID-19.

This clone showed up just once. The V gene is TRBV7-8, the J gene TRBJ2-3; TRBD2 matches 8 bases. The CDR3 extends over 16 amino acids. The V gene's germline CDR1 is SGHVS and CDR2 FQNEAQ. Unmatched junction bases numbered 15, after V lost 7 bases and J lost 6 bases. The CDR3 DNA is TGTGCCAGCACCCGATTAGCGGGATTCCCCACGGATACGCAGTATTTT. This encodes CASTRLAGFPTDTQYF. The full variable domain, in which reference TRBV7-8 and TRBJ2-3 provide the parts outside the CDR3, is GAGVSQSPRYKVAKRGQDVALRCDPISGHVSLFWYQQALGQGPEFLTYFQNEAQLDKSGLPSDRFFAERPEGSVSTLKIQRTQQEDSAVYLCASTRLAGFPTDTQYFGPGTRLTVL.

The chain couples TRBV19 to TRBJ2-7; the D is unclear. Germline loops: CDR1 LNHDA, CDR2 SQIVND (reference sequence). The V end lost 11 bases, the J end lost 0 bases, and 17 bases lay between the germline ends. This CDR3 spans 14 amino acids. This chain's CDR3 is CACQRTASSYEQYF. The CDR3 DNA sequence: TGTGCCTGCCAGAGAACGGCTAGCTCCTACGAGCAGTACTTC.

The chain uses TRBV30 and TRBJ1-1; D not certain. There are 13 residues in the CDR3. Germline V CDR1 and CDR2: GTSNPN, SVGIG (reference sequence). V gave up 5 bases and J gave up 1 base, with 11 bases separating them. The CDR3 is CAWSLRSNTEAFF. CDR3 DNA: TGTGCCTGGTCCCTCAGGTCGAACACTGAAGCTTTCTTT. Looking up the rest from reference TRBV30 and TRBJ1-1 gives the full variable domain: SQTIHQWPATLVQPVGSPLSLECTVEGTSNPNLYWYRQAAGRGLQLLFYSVGIGQISSEVPQNLSASRPQDRQFILSSKKLLLSDSGFYLCAWSLRSNTEAFFGQGTRLTVV.

This rearrangement joins TRBV6-6 to TRBJ2-2; 7 bases are shared with TRBD1. V shed 6 bases, J shed 4 bases, and the junction held 5 bases outside the gene matches. Germline V gene data show CDR1 as MNHNY and CDR2 as SVGAGI (reference sequence). CDR3 size: 14 residues. CDR3 sequence (DNA): TGTGCCAGCAGAAGGGACAGAGCCACCGGGGAGCTGTTTTTT. It yields the protein CASRRDRATGELFF.

This chain joins TRBV7-2 and TRBJ1-3, with TRBD1 identical over 8 bases. CDR1 SGHTA and CDR2 FQGNSA come from the germline V gene. CDR3 length: 15 amino acids. J lost 4 bases, V lost 2 bases, and 4 bases had no gene match. CDR3 DNA: TGTGCCAGCAGCTTAAGCAGGGGGCCGGGAAACACCATATATTTT. Amino acid sequence: CASSLSRGPGNTIYF. The entire variable domain, with the rest obtained from reference TRBV7-2 and TRBJ1-3, is as follows: GAGVSQSPSNKVTEKGKDVELRCDPISGHTALYWYRQSLGQGLEFLIYFQGNSAPDKSGLPSDRFSAERTGGSVSTLTIQRTQQEDSAVYLCASSLSRGPGNTIYFGEGSWLTVV.

The rearrangement joins TRBV7-6 to TRBJ1-1; 7 positions match TRBD1. CDR3 length equals 15 residues. Germline V gene sequence: CDR1 SGHVS, CDR2 FNYEAQ. Unmatched junction bases numbered 7, after V lost 1 base and J lost 5 bases. The CDR3 DNA reads TGTGCCAGCAGCTTAGTGGAGGGGGCAAGGACTGAAGCTTTCTTT. It encodes CASSLVEGARTEAFF.

The chain is built from TRBV2 and TRBJ1-1; 8 bases are shared with TRBD1. The CDR3 totals 13 residues. V lost 4 bases, J lost 7 bases, and 5 bases stayed unmatched. CDR1 and CDR2 (germline): SNHLY, FYNNEI. The CDR3 coding sequence is TGTGCCAGCAGTGGACAGGGGCTCGGTGAAGCTTTCTTT. Its translation: CASSGQGLGEAFF.

Concerning this clone itself: This same CDR3 is encoded by further DNA sequences in the sample. J is TRBJ1-2 and V is TRBV28, with D possibly TRBD1 on 5 matching bases. The CDR3 is made up of 12 amino acids. V lost 2 bases to trimming and J lost 4 bases, with 5 bases between them. Per the germline V gene, CDR1 is MDHEN and CDR2 is SYDVKM. The CDR3 loop reads CASSLRGYGYTF. In nucleotides, the CDR3 is TGTGCCAGCAGTTTAAGGGGCTATGGCTACACCTTC.

This clone was picked up a small number of times. The chain links TRBV6-5 to TRBJ1-6; a weak D match, TRBD1 (6 bases). The CDR3 runs to 16 residues. Germline V gives CDR1 MNHEY, CDR2 SVGAGI. With 2 bases removed from V and 0 bases from J, the gap between germline ends came to 8 bases. CDR3 nucleotides: TGTGCCAGCAGTTACAAGACAGGCTCCTATAATTCACCCCTCCACTTT. Its translation: CASSYKTGSYNSPLHF.

This chain connects TRBV6-1 to TRBJ2-6; 8 bases map to TRBD1. Trimming removed 4 bases from V and 2 bases from J; junction bases left unmatched: 7. The V gene's germline CDR1 is MNHNS and CDR2 SASEGT. The CDR3 is made up of 17 amino acids. The CDR3 loop is CASSAHLQGAGANVLTF. The CDR3 DNA sequence: TGTGCCAGCAGTGCTCACCTACAGGGGGCTGGGGCCAACGTCCTGACTTTC.

V usage is TRBV28 and J usage is TRBJ2-7; 8 bases are a match to TRBD1. V shed 3 bases, J shed 1 base, and the junction held 8 bases outside the gene matches. CDR3 length equals 16 residues. In germline, CDR1 is MDHEN, CDR2 SYDVKM. In nucleotides, the CDR3 is TGTGCCAGCAGTTTTCAGACAGGGGACTTTTCCTACGAGCAGTACTTC. Its protein is CASSFQTGDFSYEQYF.

This clone was recorded a few times. This rearrangement joins TRBV2 to TRBJ1-5; perhaps TRBD1 as D (5 bases). Germline V gene lookup returns CDR1 SNHLY and CDR2 FYNNEI. The V end was cut by 5 bases, the J end by 3 bases, with 8 bases between. The CDR3 totals 13 residues. CDR3 DNA: TGTGCCAGCAGTCGACAGTACAATCAGCCCCAGCATTTT. This gives the protein CASSRQYNQPQHF.

The chain uses TRBV3-1 (or the pseudogene TRBV3-2) and TRBJ1-3; D not resolved. This CDR3 has 15 amino acids. Germline V CDR1 and CDR2: LGHDT, YNNKEL (reference sequence). Trimming removed 3 bases at V and 2 bases at J, with 11 bases between. The CDR3 reads CASSQRAGAGNTIYF. The CDR3 nucleotides read TGTGCCAGCAGCCAGAGGGCCGGGGCTGGAAACACCATATATTTT.

V is TRBV28 and J is TRBJ2-7; no firm D call. The V end lost 5 bases, the J end lost 0 bases, and 8 bases lay between the germline ends. The germline V gene has CDR1 MDHEN and CDR2 SYDVKM. The CDR3 is 13 amino acids. The CDR3, as DNA: TGTGCCAGCAGTAAGGCAGGCTCCTACGAGCAGTACTTC. It codes for CASSKAGSYEQYF. The variable domain in full, with the rest retrieved from reference TRBV28 and TRBJ2-7, is DVKVTQSSRYLVKRTGEKVFLECVQDMDHENMFWYRQDPGLGLRLIYFSYDVKMKEKGDIPEGYSVSREKKERFSLILESASTNQTSMYLCASSKAGSYEQYFGPGTRLTVT.

The chain recombines TRBV20-1 with TRBJ1-4; D ambiguous. Deletions cut 6 bases from V and 8 bases from J, with 7 bases between. Germline lookup yields CDR1 DFQATT and CDR2 SNEGSKA (reference sequence). There are 10 residues in the CDR3. The CDR3 DNA reads as TGCAGTGCAGCAAGCGAAAAACTGTTTTTT. Protein sequence: CSAASEKLFF.

The CDR3 region is CASCRGSNTGELFF. Written as DNA, the CDR3 is TGTGCCAGCTGTAGGGGGTCGAACACCGGGGAGCTGTTTTTT. V usage is TRBV6-5 and J usage is TRBJ2-2; weak D call: TRBD1 (6 bases). The germline V gene encodes CDR1 MNHEY and CDR2 SVGAGI. The CDR3 has 14 residues. Trimming pared 8 bases from V and 0 bases from J, leaving 10 bases between.

The chain links TRBV25-1 to TRBJ2-7, with D perhaps matching TRBD1 (5 bases). Germline lookup yields CDR1 MGHDK and CDR2 SYGVNS. The length of the CDR3 is 13 residues. The ends were cut back, 6 bases at V and 2 bases at J, with 11 bases in the middle. The CDR3 spells CASSPGQTYEQYF. As DNA, the CDR3 is TGTGCCAGCAGCCCAGGGCAGACCTACGAGCAGTACTTC.

This sequence joins TRBV19 and TRBJ1-5; 9 nucleotides align to TRBD1. The germline V gene encodes CDR1 LNHDA and CDR2 SQIVND (reference sequence). The CDR3 is 14 amino acids. The J segment lost 4 bases and the V segment lost 6 bases, leaving 4 bases of the junction unmatched. This chain's CDR3 is CASSIQGANQPQHF. CDR3 nucleotides: TGTGCCAGTAGCATACAGGGGGCAAATCAGCCCCAGCATTTT.

The chain links TRBV19 to TRBJ1-5, with TRBD1 matching over 7 bases. There are 16 residues in the CDR3. Germline CDR1 is LNHDA and CDR2 is SQIVND (reference sequence). Trimming cost V 3 bases and J 2 bases; bases outside gene matches: 7. Written as DNA, the CDR3 is TGTGCCAGTAGTATTTTCGGCAGGGGGGGCAATCAGCCCCAGCATTTT. Its translation: CASSIFGRGGNQPQHF.

The rearrangement links TRBV30 to TRBJ1-1; the D is unclear. Germline-derived CDR1 and CDR2 are GTSNPN and SVGIG (reference sequence). Trimming cost V 0 bases and J 2 bases, with 13 bases left between them. This CDR3 comprises 15 residues. The CDR3, as DNA: TGTGCCTGGAGTGTACCGGTTCGGGGAAACACTGAAGCTTTCTTT. Translated: CAWSVPVRGNTEAFF.

Concerning this clone: Compared with germline, one end of the junction differs, possibly owing to a read error. J is TRBJ2-3 and V is TRBV7-7, with D perhaps TRBD2 (7 bases). The CDR3 consists of 14 residues. Per the germline V gene, CDR1 is SSHAT and CDR2 is FNYEAQ (reference sequence). The CDR3 bases are TGTGCTAGCAGCTTAATGGGGGGGGCGGATACGCAGTATTTT. Translating it yields CASSLMGGADTQYF. The entire variable domain, with the rest obtained from reference TRBV7-7 and TRBJ2-3, is as follows: GAGVSQSPRYKVTKRGQDVTLRCDPISSHATLYWYQQALGQGPEFLTYFNYEAQPDKSGLPSDRFSAERPEGSISTLTIQRTEQRDSAMYRCASSLMGGADTQYFGPGTRLTVL.

The genes are TRBV15 and TRBJ2-2, with 7 positions matching TRBD1. The trim removed 3 bases at V and 2 bases at J, leaving 9 bases unmatched. This CDR3 spans 17 amino acids. The germline V gene encodes CDR1 LNHNV and CDR2 YYDKDF (reference sequence). Written as DNA, the CDR3 is TGTGCCACCAGCAGTGGAAAGGGGGCGATAAACACCGGGGAGCTGTTTTTT. Translated: CATSSGKGAINTGELFF. The full variable domain, rest sourced from reference TRBV15 and TRBJ2-2, is DAMVIQNPRYQVTQFGKPVTLSCSQTLNHNVMYWYQQKSSQAPKLLFHYYDKDFNNEADTPDNFQSRRPNTSFCFLDIRSPGLGDTAMYLCATSSGKGAINTGELFFGEGSRLTVL.

This chain connects TRBV28 to TRBJ1-2; 9 nucleotides agree with TRBD1. The ends lost 6 bases at V and 7 bases at J; junction bases unmatched: 6. Germline V lookup: CDR1 MDHEN, CDR2 SYDVKM. The CDR3 is 13 amino acids. CDR3 loop: CASSQQGALGYTF. The CDR3 coding sequence is TGTGCCAGCAGCCAACAGGGGGCGCTTGGCTACACCTTC.

V gene TRBV6-5 combines with J gene TRBJ1-1; possible D gene TRBD1, 6 bases. V was cut by 6 bases and J by 5 bases, with 16 bases left in between. The CDR3 has 14 residues. Germline V CDR1 and CDR2: MNHEY, SVGAGI. The CDR3 DNA reads as TGTGCCAGCAGCCTGACAGGTGGAACAACTGAAGCTTTCTTT. The encoded protein is CASSLTGGTTEAFF.

The V gene is TRBV7-3, the J gene TRBJ2-5, with TRBD2 identical over 7 bases. Trimming took 1 base from V and 1 from J; bases not matched to a gene: 6. The CDR3 spans 16 residues. Germline-derived CDR1 and CDR2 are SGHTA and FQGTGA. As DNA, the CDR3 is TGTGCCAGCAGCTTAAGACGCGGGGGAGCCCAAGAGACCCAGTACTTC. Translated, it gives CASSLRRGGAQETQYF.

The chain combines TRBV6-6 with TRBJ1-2; a possible D gene is TRBD1 (6 bases). The CDR3 covers 14 residues. Germline CDR1 is MNHNY and CDR2 is SVGAGI (reference sequence). The V end lost 2 bases, the J end lost 7 bases, and 14 bases lay between the germline ends. CDR3 in DNA: TGTGCCAGCAGTTACGCCGACAGGAGAGGTGGCTACACCTTC. Protein sequence: CASSYADRRGGYTF.

The chain links TRBV19 to TRBJ2-7; 9 nucleotides match TRBD1. With 7 bases clipped from V and 6 bases from J, the junction kept 4 bases outside the gene matches. The CDR3 runs to 12 residues. Germline CDR1 is LNHDA and CDR2 is SQIVND (reference sequence). DNA of the CDR3: TGTGCCAGTACGGGGACAGGGTCCGAGCAGTACTTC. Its translation: CASTGTGSEQYF.

This clone was counted a few times. This chain uses TRBV5-1 with TRBJ1-1; tentatively, D is TRBD1 (6 bases). Trimming shortened V by 2 bases and J by 5 bases, and 10 bases separated the two germline ends. Germline CDR1 SGHRS, CDR2 YFSETQ. This CDR3 has 13 residues. CDR3 amino acids: CASSFDTGTEAFF. In DNA form, the CDR3 reads TGCGCCAGCAGCTTCGACACAGGGACTGAAGCTTTCTTT.

J is TRBJ1-1 and V is TRBV23-1; D unresolved. TRBV23-1 is classed as an ORF, of uncertain function. The CDR3 spans 14 residues. V lost 1 base, J lost 3 bases, and 9 bases lay in between. Here the CDR3 DNA reads TGCGCCAGCAGTCAATTATGGCCGCACACTGAAGCTTTCTTT. It specifies CASSQLWPHTEAFF.

The chain recombines TRBV3-1 (or the pseudogene TRBV3-2) with TRBJ2-7; TRBD2 aligns across 8 bases. With V trimmed by 4 bases and J by 2 bases, 7 bases remained unmatched. The CDR3 is 15 residues long. Germline CDR1 is LGHDT and CDR2 is YNNKEL (reference sequence). DNA for the CDR3: TGTGCCAGCAGCCGACTAGCGTCGAACACCTACGAGCAGTACTTC. It codes for CASSRLASNTYEQYF.